The 11 T cell receptor beta chains below were found in one sample sequenced in a study of blood T cell repertoires in COVID-19. TCRdb's table, derived via immunoSEQ multiplex PCR, lists solely in-frame clones and lacks some. This table has 190,000 or so clones, less than 85% appearing once. Sequencing input: PBMCs or T cells enriched from blood (not recorded which). The receptors derive from a man between 40 and 49 years old who had recovered from COVID-19.

The gene calls are TRBV10-3 and TRBJ2-1; 7 nucleotides line up with TRBD2. The germline V gene encodes CDR1 ENHRY and CDR2 SYGVKD. The CDR3 covers 15 residues. With V trimmed by 8 bases and J by 2 bases, 9 bases remained unmatched. CDR3 sequence: CAISAGEGTYNEQFF. The CDR3 DNA sequence: TGTGCCATCTCGGCCGGGGAGGGGACCTACAATGAGCAGTTCTTC.

The J gene is TRBJ1-2, the V gene TRBV28; possibly TRBD1 for D (6 bases). There are 13 residues in the CDR3. In germline, CDR1 is MDHEN, CDR2 SYDVKM. V lost 2 bases and J 7 bases, leaving 11 bases between the germline ends. The CDR3 spells CASSLQGPGGYTF. The CDR3 DNA is TGTGCCAGCAGTTTACAGGGGCCGGGTGGCTACACCTTC.

In this sample, this clone turned up a few times. The V call is TRBV6-1, the J call TRBJ1-5; D unresolved. CDR3 length equals 13 residues. The germline V gene has CDR1 MNHNS and CDR2 SASEGT. Trimming shortened V by 0 bases and J by 4 bases, and 4 bases separated the two germline ends. The CDR3 loop is CASSEALNQPQHF. The CDR3 DNA reads TGTGCCAGCAGTGAAGCACTGAATCAGCCCCAGCATTTT.

This chain connects TRBV5-1 to TRBJ1-2, with D perhaps matching TRBD1 (5 bases). The CDR3 consists of 15 residues. Trimming cost V 5 bases and J 3 bases, with 17 bases left between them. Germline loops: CDR1 SGHRS, CDR2 YFSETQ. The chain's CDR3 is CASSAQGPTDYGYTF. The CDR3 DNA follows: TGCGCCAGCAGTGCGCAGGGTCCCACGGACTATGGCTACACCTTC.

The gene calls are TRBV28 and TRBJ1-5, with D perhaps matching TRBD1 (5 bases). With 1 base removed from V and 9 bases from J, the gap between germline ends came to 16 bases. Germline CDR1 and CDR2: MDHEN and SYDVKM. The CDR3 length is 15 residues. The CDR3 DNA reads TGTGCCAGCAGTTTATTGGGTGGAGGGGAAGTGCCCCAGCATTTT. Protein product: CASSLLGGGEVPQHF.

This clone was found a few times. The chain is built from TRBV9 and TRBJ1-2, with TRBD1 as a possible D gene (5 bases). Per the germline V gene, CDR1 is SGDLS and CDR2 is YYNGEE. CDR3 length: 15 residues. The ends were cut back, 4 bases at V and 2 bases at J, with 15 bases in the middle. In DNA, the CDR3 is TGTGCCAGCAGCTCCCACAAGGGGAAAAACTATGGCTACACCTTC. As protein: CASSSHKGKNYGYTF.

The V and J genes are TRBV7-3 and TRBJ2-3; 8 nucleotides line up with TRBD2. Germline trimming cut 4 bases from V and 3 bases from J; bases unmatched to any gene: 3. Per the germline V gene, CDR1 is SGHTA and CDR2 is FQGTGA. The CDR3 contains 14 residues. CDR3 sequence (DNA): TGTGCCAGCAGCTCCACTAGCGGAACAGATACGCAGTATTTT. Translated: CASSSTSGTDTQYF.

V and J are TRBV5-1 and TRBJ2-3, with 13 bases matching TRBD2. The CDR3 contains 15 residues. The V gene end was trimmed by 5 bases and the J gene end by 5 bases; junction bases not matched to a gene: 5. Germline values: CDR1 SGHRS, CDR2 YFSETQ. The CDR3 nucleotides are TGCGCCAGCAGACTAGCGGGAGGGATAGGAGATACGCAGTATTTT. It is translated as CASRLAGGIGDTQYF. Looking up the rest from reference TRBV5-1 and TRBJ2-3 gives the full variable domain: KAGVTQTPRYLIKTRGQQVTLSCSPISGHRSVSWYQQTPGQGLQFLFEYFSETQRNKGNFPGRFSGRQFSNSRSEMNVSTLELGDSALYLCASRLAGGIGDTQYFGPGTRLTVL.

This chain joins TRBV30 and TRBJ2-7, with D perhaps TRBD1 (6 bases). The V and J ends lost 2 bases and 2 bases respectively, with 13 bases between them. The CDR3 is 14 residues long. CDR1 and CDR2 from the germline V gene are GTSNPN and SVGIG (reference sequence). This chain's CDR3 is CAWSPYRETYEQYF. CDR3 bases: TGTGCCTGGAGTCCCTACAGGGAGACCTACGAGCAGTACTTC.

This clone was detected a few times. The rearrangement joins TRBV9 to TRBJ2-3; 8 bases align to TRBD2. The CDR3 runs to 15 residues. The junction had 10 bases not matched to a gene; V was cut back by 4 bases and J by 6 bases. Germline CDR1 is SGDLS and CDR2 is YYNGEE. DNA of the CDR3: TGTGCCAGCAGCCTTACTAGCGGTGGGGCGGATACGCAGTATTTT. Amino acid sequence: CASSLTSGGADTQYF.

The V and J genes are TRBV18 and TRBJ1-4, with 7 bases lining up with TRBD1. J was trimmed by 5 bases and V by 3 bases; bases with no gene match: 9. CDR3 length: 16 amino acids. Per the germline V gene, CDR1 is KGHSH and CDR2 is LQKENI. CDR3 coding DNA: TGTGCCAGCTCACCGACAGGGAGACAGGGCAATGAAAAACTGTTTTTT. It codes for CASSPTGRQGNEKLFF.